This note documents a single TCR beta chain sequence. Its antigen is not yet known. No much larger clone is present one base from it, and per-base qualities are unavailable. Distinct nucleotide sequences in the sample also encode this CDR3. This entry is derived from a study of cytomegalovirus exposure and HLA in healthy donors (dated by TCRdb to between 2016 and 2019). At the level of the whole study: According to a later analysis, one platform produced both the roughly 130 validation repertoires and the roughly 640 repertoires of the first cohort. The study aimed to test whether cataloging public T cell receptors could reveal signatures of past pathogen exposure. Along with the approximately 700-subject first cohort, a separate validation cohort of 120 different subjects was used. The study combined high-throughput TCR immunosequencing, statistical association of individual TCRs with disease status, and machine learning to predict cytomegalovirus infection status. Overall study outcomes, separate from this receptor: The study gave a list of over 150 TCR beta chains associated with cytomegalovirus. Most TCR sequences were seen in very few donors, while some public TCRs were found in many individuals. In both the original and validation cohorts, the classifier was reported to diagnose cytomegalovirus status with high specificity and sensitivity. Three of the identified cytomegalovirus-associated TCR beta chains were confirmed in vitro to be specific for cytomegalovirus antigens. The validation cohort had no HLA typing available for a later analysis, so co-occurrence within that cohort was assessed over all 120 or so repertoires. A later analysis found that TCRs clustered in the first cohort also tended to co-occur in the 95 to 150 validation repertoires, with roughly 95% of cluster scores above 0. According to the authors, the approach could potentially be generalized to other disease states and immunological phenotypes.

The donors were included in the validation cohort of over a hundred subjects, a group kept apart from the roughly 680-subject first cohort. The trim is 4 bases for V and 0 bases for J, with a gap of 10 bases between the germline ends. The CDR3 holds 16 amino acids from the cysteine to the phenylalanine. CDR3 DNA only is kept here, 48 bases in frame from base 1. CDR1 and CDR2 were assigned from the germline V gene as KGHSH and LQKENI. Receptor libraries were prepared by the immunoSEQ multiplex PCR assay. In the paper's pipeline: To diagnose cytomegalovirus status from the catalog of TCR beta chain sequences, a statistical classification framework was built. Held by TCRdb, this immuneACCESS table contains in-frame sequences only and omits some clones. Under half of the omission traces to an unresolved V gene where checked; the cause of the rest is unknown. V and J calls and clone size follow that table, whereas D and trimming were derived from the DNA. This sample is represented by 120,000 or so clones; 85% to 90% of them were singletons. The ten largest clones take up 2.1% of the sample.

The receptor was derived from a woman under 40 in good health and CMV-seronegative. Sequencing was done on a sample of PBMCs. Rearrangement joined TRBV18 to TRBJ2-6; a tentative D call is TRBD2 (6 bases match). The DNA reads TGTGCCAGCTCACGCGGGACCTCCTCTGGGGCCAACGTCCTGACTTTC. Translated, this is CASSRGTSSGANVLTF.